These 5 T cell receptor beta chains share one sample of origin, sequenced in a study of shared clonotypes between healthy human individuals. The protocol was immunoSEQ multiplex PCR, while the TCRdb copy is restricted to in-frame clones and leaves out a portion. The repertoire includes about 1,500,000 clones, about 96% of them detected once, and roughly 1.2% sits in the top ten. Material: naive CD4+ T cells sorted from blood. This sample's subset: CD45RA+ positively selected. These TCRs come from a man between 25 and 39 years old in good health.

In regard to this clone: Other DNA sequences in the same sample also yield this CDR3. J is TRBJ1-5 and V is TRBV9, with 8 bases matching TRBD1. From germline, CDR1 is SGDLS and CDR2 YYNGEE. The CDR3 consists of 14 residues. V lost 0 bases, J lost 5 bases, and 1 base stayed unmatched. CDR3 loop: CASSVGQGYQPQHF. The CDR3 nucleotides are TGTGCCAGCAGCGTAGGACAGGGGTATCAGCCCCAGCATTTT.

This chain connects TRBV5-1 to TRBJ1-4; D is perhaps TRBD1 (5 bases). This CDR3 spans 15 amino acids. Germline V gene data show CDR1 as SGHRS and CDR2 as YFSETQ. V dropped 0 bases and J dropped 4 bases, with 10 bases sitting between them. Written as DNA, the CDR3 is TGCGCCAGCAGCTTGGCTCCGGGGGGTAATGAAAAACTGTTTTTT. Protein product: CASSLAPGGNEKLFF.

V usage is TRBV7-3 and J usage is TRBJ2-1; 7 nucleotides agree with TRBD2. V shed 2 bases, J shed 0 bases, and the junction held 7 bases outside the gene matches. Germline CDR1 is SGHTA and CDR2 is FQGTGA. The CDR3 covers 17 residues. The CDR3 loop is CASSLRSGTSSYNEQFF. CDR3 bases: TGTGCCAGCAGCTTACGAAGCGGGACGAGCTCCTACAATGAGCAGTTCTTC.

This sequence joins TRBV5-8 and TRBJ2-3; D gene ambiguous. CDR1 and CDR2 from the germline V gene are SGHTS and YDEGEE. This CDR3 region has 15 residues. The ends were cut back, 2 bases at V and 3 bases at J, with 13 bases in the middle. The CDR3 here is CASSFSARLTDTQYF. Written as DNA, the CDR3 is TGTGCCAGCAGCTTCAGTGCCAGGCTTACAGATACGCAGTATTTT.

The chain joins TRBV10-3 to TRBJ2-1; D remains unclear. CDR3 length: 13 amino acids. Germline CDR1 is ENHRY and CDR2 is SYGVKD. Trimming took off 4 bases at V and 8 bases at J, with 12 bases between the two ends. The CDR3 is CAISGTIGDEQFF. DNA of the CDR3: TGTGCCATCAGTGGGACCATTGGCGATGAGCAGTTCTTC.